This TCR beta chain is from a study of cytomegalovirus exposure and HLA in healthy donors. Generated by immunoSEQ multiplex PCR, the TCRdb table keeps only in-frame clones and is missing some. The sample has fewer than 150,000 clones; roughly 88% are singletons. Overall study findings and caveats: With high specificity and sensitivity, the classifier reportedly diagnosed cytomegalovirus status. Altogether, 150 to 200 TCR beta chains were recorded as cytomegalovirus-associated. In vitro testing confirmed three CMV-associated chains as specific for CMV antigens. According to a subsequent analysis, TCR clusters from the first cohort were inclined to appear together in the 110 or so validation repertoires.

Concerning this clone itself: Its specificity is unknown.

The CDR3 loop spans 15 amino acids. In germline, CDR1 is LGHNA, CDR2 YNFKEQ. J lost 7 bases, V lost 5 bases, and 9 bases had no gene match. Input material: PBMCs. The TCR was taken from a woman between 18 and 29 years old in good health and CMV-seropositive. The chain employs TRBV4-2 and TRBJ1-5, with TRBD1 matching over 9 bases. CDR3 sequence reads: CASSEWDRVEQPQHF. The CDR3 nucleotides are TGTGCCAGCAGCGAATGGGACAGGGTCGAACAGCCCCAGCATTTT.